This T cell receptor (beta chain) was captured in a study of T-cell reconstitution after alpha-beta-depleted transplantation in children. Study conclusions and caveats: Some patients' high day-60 TCRbeta diversity was attributed to recipient cells surviving conditioning.

For TCRbeta, the library was prepared with unique molecular identifiers. Via MiXCR, TCRdb re-called the PCR reads, giving one row per CDR3 protein. Among approximately 240,000 distinct CDR3 sequences, about a tenth were seen once, and the ten largest hold roughly 30%. There are 14 residues in the CDR3. V lost 5 bases and J lost 9, with 17 bases in between. Germline CDR1 is DFQATT and CDR2 is SNEGSKA (reference sequence). This clonotype was seen at least ten times. Its target is not known. The V gene is TRBV20-1, the J gene TRBJ1-6; D unclear. The specimen was PBMCs, collected before TCRalphabeta/CD19-depleted stem cell transplant. The receptor was isolated from a child under two years old with acute myeloid leukemia, due to receive a stem cell transplant. The CDR3 region has the DNA TGCAGTGCTGAAACACGGGGAGTGGTTTCACCCCTCCACTTT. As protein: CSAETRGVVSPLHF.